These 18 T cell receptor beta chains were all obtained from the same sample, sequenced in a study of blood T cell repertoires in COVID-19. This table comes from immunoSEQ multiplex PCR, and its TCRdb copy is limited to in-frame clones, with some not included. The sample carries some 250,000 clones, over 70% recorded once. Sequences were obtained from peripheral blood. These receptors were obtained from a woman aged 80 or over with acute or convalescent COVID-19.

V and J are TRBV5-1 and TRBJ1-4, with D perhaps matching TRBD1 (6 bases). Trimming shortened V by 4 bases and J by 5 bases, and 15 bases separated the two germline ends. CDR1 and CDR2 from the germline V gene are SGHRS and YFSETQ. This CDR3 is 15 amino acids long. CDR3 loop: CASSGTGYPNEKLFF. The DNA of the CDR3 is TGCGCCAGCAGCGGCACAGGGTACCCAAATGAAAAACTGTTTTTT.

The genes are TRBV4-1 and TRBJ1-6, with TRBD1 matching 7 bases. This CDR3 region has 15 residues. CDR1 and CDR2 from the germline V gene are MGHRA and YSYEKL. Unmatched junction bases numbered 4, after V lost 0 bases and J lost 8 bases. The CDR3 spells CASSQDGTVYSPLHF. The DNA of the CDR3 is TGCGCCAGCAGCCAAGATGGGACAGTTTATTCACCCCTCCACTTT.

J is TRBJ1-2 and V is TRBV12-3 or TRBV12-4; D call uncertain. Trimming pared 1 base from V and 7 bases from J, leaving 4 bases between. CDR3 length equals 11 residues. The CDR3, as DNA: TGTGCCAGCAGTTTAGGAGTTGGCTACACCTTC. This codes for CASSLGVGYTF.

This chain links TRBV2 with TRBJ1-1; no clear D gene. The V and J ends lost 6 bases and 5 bases respectively, with 13 bases between them. This CDR3 is built from 13 residues. Germline-derived CDR1 and CDR2 are SNHLY and FYNNEI. DNA of the CDR3: TGTGCCAGCAGATTCGAGGGTTCTACTGAAGCTTTCTTT. Amino acid sequence: CASRFEGSTEAFF.

This clone was counted once. The V and J genes are TRBV30 and TRBJ2-7; perhaps TRBD2 as D (6 bases). The CDR3 has 13 residues. The V end was cut by 2 bases, the J end by 3 bases, with 11 bases between. Germline CDR1 reads GTSNPN; CDR2 reads SVGIG (reference sequence). CDR3 in DNA: TGTGCCTGGAGTCTTAGCGGTGGCTACGAGCAGTACTTC. Amino acid sequence: CAWSLSGGYEQYF.

The rearrangement joins TRBV11-2 to TRBJ2-1, with D uncertain. Germline V gene lookup returns CDR1 SGHAT and CDR2 FQNNGV. The V end was cut by 1 base, the J end by 0 bases, with 7 bases between. The CDR3 has 15 residues. The CDR3 coding sequence is TGTGCCAGCAGCTTAGTAGTTAGCTCCTACAATGAGCAGTTCTTC. Translated: CASSLVVSSYNEQFF.

V is TRBV5-1 and J is TRBJ2-3; 7 nucleotides agree with TRBD1. The germline CDR1 and CDR2 sequences are SGHRS and YFSETQ. The ends lost 0 bases at V and 0 bases at J; junction bases unmatched: 7. The CDR3 totals 17 residues. CDR3 protein: CASSLGPGTASTDTQYF. In nucleotides, the CDR3 is TGCGCCAGCAGCTTGGGGCCCGGGACAGCTAGCACAGATACGCAGTATTTT.

The CDR3 region has the DNA TGCGCCAGCAGCTTGGCCGCCGGGGATCTCACTGAAGCTTTCTTT. It codes for CASSLAAGDLTEAFF. This chain joins TRBV5-1 and TRBJ1-1; D unclear. Looked up from germline, CDR1 is SGHRS and CDR2 is YFSETQ. V gave up 0 bases and J gave up 4 bases, with 13 bases separating them. The CDR3 consists of 15 residues.

In its sample, this clone was seen once. This chain joins TRBV2 and TRBJ1-2; D call uncertain. Trimming left V 5 bases short and J 0 bases short, with 16 bases between. CDR1 is SNHLY, CDR2 FYNNEI, per germline. The length of the CDR3 is 16 residues. CDR3 in amino acids: CASSFRKAATNYGYTF. CDR3 sequence (DNA): TGTGCCAGCAGTTTCAGAAAAGCGGCTACTAACTATGGCTACACCTTC. The variable domain in full, completed from reference TRBV2 and TRBJ1-2, reads EPEVTQTPSHQVTQMGQEVILRCVPISNHLYFYWYRQILGQKVEFLVSFYNNEISEKSEIFDDQFSVERPDGSNFTLKIRSTKLEDSAMYFCASSFRKAATNYGYTFGSGTRLTVV.

The chain couples TRBV27 to TRBJ2-3; a weak D match, TRBD1 (6 bases). V lost 6 bases and J lost 0, with 22 bases in between. Germline V gene lookup returns CDR1 MNHEY and CDR2 SMNVEV (reference sequence). The CDR3 runs 18 residues. The CDR3 coding sequence is TGTGCCAGCAGGCCGAAAAGTTCGGCGCAGGGGAGCACAGATACGCAGTATTTT. This encodes CASRPKSSAQGSTDTQYF.

This clone was seen a single time. The V gene is TRBV5-1, the J gene TRBJ1-4, with a weak D call TRBD1 (5 bases). With 0 bases removed from V and 5 bases from J, the gap between germline ends came to 8 bases. Germline CDR1 reads SGHRS; CDR2 reads YFSETQ. This CDR3 contains 14 residues. The DNA of the CDR3 is TGCGCCAGCAGCTTGGGACAGCAAAATGAAAAACTGTTTTTT. Its protein is CASSLGQQNEKLFF.

The gene calls are TRBV30 and TRBJ2-5, with D possibly TRBD1 on 6 matching bases. Trimming took 3 bases from V and 5 from J, leaving 13 bases between them. Germline values: CDR1 GTSNPN, CDR2 SVGIG (reference sequence). The CDR3 has 13 residues. The CDR3, as DNA: TGTGCCTGGAGGAAGCAGGGGAGCGAGACCCAGTACTTC. It codes for CAWRKQGSETQYF.

In DNA, the CDR3 is TGCGCCAGCAGCGCACAGGGGCTTTCCGCTGAAGCTTTCTTT. It codes for CASSAQGLSAEAFF. The rearrangement uses TRBV4-3 and TRBJ1-1; the match to TRBD1 covers 7 bases. CDR1 and CDR2 from the germline V gene are LGHNA and YSLEER. Unmatched junction bases numbered 9, after V lost 5 bases and J lost 6 bases. CDR3 length: 14 residues.

The chain joins TRBV5-4 to TRBJ2-1; perhaps TRBD1 as D (5 bases). This CDR3 has 12 residues. V lost 0 bases and J lost 9, with 7 bases in between. Germline values: CDR1 SGHNT, CDR2 YYREEE (reference sequence). The CDR3 is CASSLGQGEQFF. CDR3 sequence (DNA): TGTGCCAGCAGCTTGGGTCAGGGTGAGCAGTTCTTC.

Ten or more counts support this clone. The genes are TRBV7-2 and TRBJ2-7; a possible D gene is TRBD2 (6 bases). V lost 1 base to trimming and J lost 3 bases, with 13 bases between them. Per germline, CDR1 SGHTA and CDR2 FQGNSA. This CDR3 region has 15 residues. This CDR3 is CASSLVEGMDYEQYF. DNA for the CDR3: TGTGCCAGCAGCTTAGTGGAGGGTATGGACTACGAGCAGTACTTC.

This clone occurred a few times. The genes are TRBV6-5 and TRBJ2-7; D is perhaps TRBD2 (6 bases). V lost 3 bases and J lost 0, with 12 bases in between. Germline V lookup: CDR1 MNHEY, CDR2 SVGAGI. The CDR3 runs 15 residues. CDR3 sequence reads: CASSYRLGSSYEQYF. The CDR3, as DNA: TGTGCCAGCAGTTATAGACTAGGAAGCTCCTACGAGCAGTACTTC.

V gene TRBV7-9 combines with J gene TRBJ2-7, with 7 nucleotides matching TRBD2. The CDR3 loop spans 15 amino acids. V lost 2 bases and J lost 6; bases outside the gene matches: 10. The germline V gene has CDR1 SEHNR and CDR2 FQNEAQ (reference sequence). CDR3 residues: CASSLTRTRTSEQYF. The CDR3 DNA reads TGTGCCAGCAGCTTAACGAGGACTAGGACCTCCGAGCAGTACTTC. Full variable domain (outside the CDR3, taken from reference TRBV7-9 and TRBJ2-7): DTGVSQNPRHKITKRGQNVTFRCDPISEHNRLYWYRQTLGQGPEFLTYFQNEAQLEKSRLLSDRFSAERPKGSFSTLEIQRTEQGDSAMYLCASSLTRTRTSEQYFGPGTRLTVT.

This clone has a handful of counts. Other nucleotide sequences from this sample produce the same CDR3. The CDR3 loop is CASSFGGAHGYTF. CDR3 bases: TGCGCCAGCAGCTTCGGAGGGGCTCATGGCTACACCTTC. The gene calls are TRBV5-1 and TRBJ1-2; D is perhaps TRBD1 (5 bases). Trimming shortened V by 2 bases and J by 6 bases, and 11 bases separated the two germline ends. This CDR3 is 13 amino acids long. Germline values: CDR1 SGHRS, CDR2 YFSETQ.